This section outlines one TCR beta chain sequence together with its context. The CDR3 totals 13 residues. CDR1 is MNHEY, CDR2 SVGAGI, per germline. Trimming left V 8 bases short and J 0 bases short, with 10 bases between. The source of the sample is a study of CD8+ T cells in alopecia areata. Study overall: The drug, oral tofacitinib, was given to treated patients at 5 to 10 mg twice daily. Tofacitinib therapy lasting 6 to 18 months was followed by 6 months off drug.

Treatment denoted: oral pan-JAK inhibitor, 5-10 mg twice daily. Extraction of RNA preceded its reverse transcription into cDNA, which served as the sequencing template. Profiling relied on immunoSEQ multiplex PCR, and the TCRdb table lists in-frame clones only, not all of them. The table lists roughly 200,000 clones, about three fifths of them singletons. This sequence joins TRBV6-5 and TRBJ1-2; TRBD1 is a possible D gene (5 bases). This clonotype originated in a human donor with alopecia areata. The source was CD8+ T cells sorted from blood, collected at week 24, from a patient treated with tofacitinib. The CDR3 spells CASRGRANYGYTF. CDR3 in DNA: TGTGCCAGCCGGGGCAGAGCTAACTATGGCTACACCTTC.